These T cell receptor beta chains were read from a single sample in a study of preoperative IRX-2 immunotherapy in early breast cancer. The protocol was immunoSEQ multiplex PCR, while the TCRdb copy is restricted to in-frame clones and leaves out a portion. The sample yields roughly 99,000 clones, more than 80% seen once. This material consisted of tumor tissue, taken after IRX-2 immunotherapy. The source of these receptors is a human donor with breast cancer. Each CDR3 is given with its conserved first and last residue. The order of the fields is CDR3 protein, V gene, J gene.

CDR3aa: CASSSPNQPQHF; v_gene: TRBV6-8; j_gene: TRBJ1-5
CDR3aa: CASSEGWVNEKLFF; v_gene: TRBV6-1; j_gene: TRBJ1-4
CDR3aa: CASSPTGTGVTDTQYF; v_gene: TRBV6-8; j_gene: TRBJ2-3
CDR3aa: CASSFRWEGRETQYF; v_gene: TRBV28; j_gene: TRBJ2-5
CDR3aa: CASSIVSGAYNEQFF; v_gene: TRBV19; j_gene: TRBJ2-1
CDR3aa: CASSGRTNEKLFF; v_gene: TRBV6-8; j_gene: TRBJ1-4
CDR3aa: CASRDRATDTQYF; v_gene: TRBV19; j_gene: TRBJ2-3
CDR3aa: CASGSIEYGYTF; v_gene: TRBV12-5; j_gene: TRBJ1-2
CDR3aa: CASTETGVIKMNTEAFF; v_gene: TRBV6-8; j_gene: TRBJ1-1
CDR3aa: CASGRRTGVNTGELFF; v_gene: TRBV5-1; j_gene: TRBJ2-2
CDR3aa: CASSSPLSVGYGYTF; v_gene: TRBV19; j_gene: TRBJ1-2
CDR3aa: CASRGSKYTEAFF; v_gene: TRBV28; j_gene: TRBJ1-1
CDR3aa: CAWSVGASGNEQFF; v_gene: TRBV30; j_gene: TRBJ2-1
CDR3aa: CASIPVLSSGNTIYF; v_gene: TRBV14; j_gene: TRBJ1-3
CDR3aa: CASSPAEGRMGYGYTF; v_gene: TRBV14; j_gene: TRBJ1-2
CDR3aa: CASSFDSTARGYTF; v_gene: TRBV5-1; j_gene: TRBJ1-2
CDR3aa: CASSLRGSFGGDQPQHF; v_gene: TRBV11-3; j_gene: TRBJ1-5
CDR3aa: CATGLAGDAGANVLTF; v_gene: TRBV12-2; j_gene: TRBJ2-6
CDR3aa: CAIRDRGENTEAFF; v_gene: TRBV6-8; j_gene: TRBJ1-1
CDR3aa: CASSQDGRRGHEQYF; v_gene: TRBV1; j_gene: TRBJ2-7
CDR3aa: CASSRRVLANTGELFF; v_gene: TRBV6-8; j_gene: TRBJ2-2
CDR3aa: CASSEGPSAGELFF; v_gene: TRBV19; j_gene: TRBJ2-2
CDR3aa: CASSLRSAVNEKLFF; v_gene: TRBV5-1; j_gene: TRBJ1-4
CDR3aa: CASSPEGRSYNEQFF; v_gene: TRBV6-4; j_gene: TRBJ2-1
CDR3aa: CASSPKGNEQYF; v_gene: TRBV18; j_gene: TRBJ2-7
CDR3aa: CSALRNGHEAFF; v_gene: TRBV29-1; j_gene: TRBJ1-1
CDR3aa: CASSLSGTPGNTIYF; v_gene: TRBV28; j_gene: TRBJ1-3
CDR3aa: CASGTPGTSGSSEVNEQFF; v_gene: TRBV12-5; j_gene: TRBJ2-1
CDR3aa: CASRPRVMNTEAFF; v_gene: TRBV6-8; j_gene: TRBJ1-1
CDR3aa: CASSYSGTNTEAFF; v_gene: TRBV6-8; j_gene: TRBJ1-1